This section outlines one T cell receptor (beta chain) sequence together with its context. This sample is part of a study of blood T cells in healthy people across ages. There are 19 residues in the CDR3. CDR1 is LGHNA, CDR2 YNFKEQ, per germline. The ends were cut back, 3 bases at V and 2 bases at J, with 22 bases in the middle. Combining a sample-barcoded 5' primer with a J-beta primer mix, a second PCR ran for about 7 to 11 cycles. TCRdb processed the 5' RACE reads anew with MiXCR; each CDR3 protein has one entry. The top ten hold approximately 0.7% of the sample, which has 1 million or so distinct CDR3 sequences, roughly 24% seen once. These same records also appear under a second study, on T cells of mothers and their children. From that report: Maternal samples each gave over 9 million TCR beta CDR3 reads, and child samples about 3 million each.

The material sequenced was blood. The chain joins TRBV4-2 to TRBJ2-2; maybe TRBD2 (6 bases). This TCR was recovered from a girl aged 2 to 10 in good health. The CDR3 DNA sequence: TGTGCCAGCAGCCAGGACGAACTAGCCAGGGAGTCTAACACCGGGGAGCTGTTTTTT. This encodes CASSQDELARESNTGELFF.